The T cell receptor beta chain described here comes from a study of shared clonotypes between healthy human individuals. The assay was immunoSEQ multiplex PCR, and TCRdb's table has in-frame clones only and misses some. This sample yields under 600,000 clones, of which around three quarters are seen a single time; about 12% belongs to the top ten. Germline CDR1 and CDR2: SEHNR and FQNEAQ (reference sequence). Trimming took off 1 base at V and 1 base at J, with 7 bases between the two ends. The CDR3 is 14 residues long. The table lists this clone with a few counts. The receptor was derived from a woman aged 40 to 50 in good health. Some clones in this sample may be carry-over from other donors' samples. The sequenced material came from PBMCs. The genes are TRBV7-9 and TRBJ1-1; D unclear. The CDR3 loop is CASSLEGANTEAFF. CDR3 in DNA: TGTGCCAGCAGCTTAGAAGGAGCGAACACTGAAGCTTTCTTT. Full variable domain (outside the CDR3, taken from reference TRBV7-9 and TRBJ1-1): DTGVSQNPRHKITKRGQNVTFRCDPISEHNRLYWYRQTLGQGPEFLTYFQNEAQLEKSRLLSDRFSAERPKGSFSTLEIQRTEQGDSAMYLCASSLEGANTEAFFGQGTRLTVV.